The rows below give T cell receptor beta chains drawn from one sample of a study of regulatory T cells in long-lasting Graves disease. From the multiplex PCR reads, TCRdb called clonotypes with MiXCR, one entry per CDR3 protein. Of 530,000 or so distinct CDR3 sequences in the sample, roughly 14% were seen once. The same sample was also studied in work on T cells in Graves' hyperthyroidism and ophthalmopathy.

Here the sequenced sample was peripheral blood mononuclear cells (PBMCs), taken at new diagnosis, from a patient treated with antithyroid drugs. These receptor sequences come from a man aged 25-45 years with Graves disease. Both conserved end residues are trimmed from each CDR3. The order of the fields is CDR3 protein, V gene, D gene. A D gene is named only where the DNA matches it firmly.

cdr3_aa: ASSYEGLTDTQY; v_call: TRBV3-1; d_call: NA
cdr3_aa: ASSQVQGGYNPWNYGYT; v_call: TRBV3-1; d_call: TRBD1
cdr3_aa: SARGTDTQY; v_call: TRBV20-1; d_call: NA
cdr3_aa: ASSLAFRDEQF; v_call: TRBV7-7; d_call: NA
cdr3_aa: ASSPGGGNQPQH; v_call: TRBV18; d_call: NA
cdr3_aa: ASSSLAGPNEQF; v_call: TRBV11-2; d_call: TRBD2
cdr3_aa: ASSLSGKGEKLF; v_call: TRBV3-1; d_call: NA
cdr3_aa: ASSLQGRGNEQF; v_call: TRBV7-9; d_call: NA
cdr3_aa: ASSAPSAGGSDTIY; v_call: TRBV11-2; d_call: NA
cdr3_aa: SARDAPGLNYEQY; v_call: TRBV20-1; d_call: TRBD2
cdr3_aa: ASSIGGLGPLGTKNIQY; v_call: TRBV19; d_call: NA
cdr3_aa: ASSITEAGGPRGDTQY; v_call: TRBV19; d_call: TRBD2
cdr3_aa: ASSLLAGGAEQY; v_call: TRBV5-6; d_call: TRBD2
cdr3_aa: ASSWRGSYEQY; v_call: TRBV27; d_call: NA
cdr3_aa: ASSLAPLALNEQF; v_call: TRBV12-3/TRBV12-4; d_call: TRBD2
cdr3_aa: ASSEQAASNQPQH; v_call: TRBV2; d_call: NA
cdr3_aa: AISELPTDTQY; v_call: TRBV10-3; d_call: NA
cdr3_aa: ASSNPGQGNQPQH; v_call: TRBV6-1; d_call: NA
cdr3_aa: ASRVTGTSGHNEQF; v_call: TRBV12-3/TRBV12-4; d_call: TRBD2
cdr3_aa: ASSLISGGDYNEQF; v_call: TRBV28; d_call: TRBD2
cdr3_aa: ASSLQQGFGNTIY; v_call: TRBV11-2; d_call: NA
cdr3_aa: SAEGGAGGPTYEQY; v_call: TRBV20-1; d_call: NA
cdr3_aa: SVASGDTNSPLH; v_call: TRBV29-1; d_call: NA
cdr3_aa: ASSLEGSGEQY; v_call: TRBV19; d_call: NA
cdr3_aa: SARDWGPNYGYT; v_call: TRBV20-1; d_call: NA
cdr3_aa: ASSSDRGNTGELF; v_call: TRBV5-1; d_call: TRBD1
cdr3_aa: ASSVRFRTDTQY; v_call: TRBV27; d_call: NA